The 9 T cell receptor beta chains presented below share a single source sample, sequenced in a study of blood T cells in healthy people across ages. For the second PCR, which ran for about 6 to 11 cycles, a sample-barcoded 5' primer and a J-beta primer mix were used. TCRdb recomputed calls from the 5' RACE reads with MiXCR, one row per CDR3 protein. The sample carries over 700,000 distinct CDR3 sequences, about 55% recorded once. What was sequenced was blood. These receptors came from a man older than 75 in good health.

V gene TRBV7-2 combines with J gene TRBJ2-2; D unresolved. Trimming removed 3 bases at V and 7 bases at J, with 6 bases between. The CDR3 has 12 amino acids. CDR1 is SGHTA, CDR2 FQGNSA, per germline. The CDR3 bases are TGTGCCAGCAGCTTCGAAATCGGGGAGCTGTTTTTT. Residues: CASSFEIGELFF.

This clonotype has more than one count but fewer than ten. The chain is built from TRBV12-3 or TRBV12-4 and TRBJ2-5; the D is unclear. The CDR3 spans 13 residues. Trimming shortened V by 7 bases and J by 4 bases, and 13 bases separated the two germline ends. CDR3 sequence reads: CASTKFGPETQYF. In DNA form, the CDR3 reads TGTGCCAGCACCAAATTTGGGCCAGAGACCCAGTACTTC.

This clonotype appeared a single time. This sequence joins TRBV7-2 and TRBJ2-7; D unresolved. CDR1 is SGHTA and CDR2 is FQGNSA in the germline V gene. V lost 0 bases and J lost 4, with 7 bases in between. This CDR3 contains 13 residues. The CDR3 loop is CASSLADIYEQYF. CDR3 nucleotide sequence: TGTGCCAGCAGCTTAGCTGATATATACGAGCAGTACTTC.

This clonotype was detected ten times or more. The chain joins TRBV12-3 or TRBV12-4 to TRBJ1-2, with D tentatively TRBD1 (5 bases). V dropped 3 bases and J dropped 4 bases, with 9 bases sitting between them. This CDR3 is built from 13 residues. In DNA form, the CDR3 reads TGTGCCAGCAGTTTGGCGGGGGGCTATGGCTACACCTTC. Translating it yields CASSLAGGYGYTF.

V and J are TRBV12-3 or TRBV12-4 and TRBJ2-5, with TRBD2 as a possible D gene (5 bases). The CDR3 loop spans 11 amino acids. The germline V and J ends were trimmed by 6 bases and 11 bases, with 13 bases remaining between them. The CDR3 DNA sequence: TGTGCCAGCAGGTCGGACTTCCAGCAGTACTTC. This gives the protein CASRSDFQQYF.

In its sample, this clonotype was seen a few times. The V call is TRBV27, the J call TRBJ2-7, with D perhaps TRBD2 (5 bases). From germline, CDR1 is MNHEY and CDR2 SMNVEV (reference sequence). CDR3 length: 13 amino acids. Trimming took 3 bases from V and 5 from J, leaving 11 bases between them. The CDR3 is CASSFYRGNEQYF. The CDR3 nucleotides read TGTGCCAGCAGTTTCTATCGGGGAAACGAGCAGTACTTC.

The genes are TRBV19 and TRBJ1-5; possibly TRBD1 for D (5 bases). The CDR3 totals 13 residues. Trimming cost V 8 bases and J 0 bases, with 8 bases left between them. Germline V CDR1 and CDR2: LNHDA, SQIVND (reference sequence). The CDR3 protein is CASQGNSNQPQHF. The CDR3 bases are TGTGCCAGTCAGGGTAATAGCAATCAGCCCCAGCATTTT.

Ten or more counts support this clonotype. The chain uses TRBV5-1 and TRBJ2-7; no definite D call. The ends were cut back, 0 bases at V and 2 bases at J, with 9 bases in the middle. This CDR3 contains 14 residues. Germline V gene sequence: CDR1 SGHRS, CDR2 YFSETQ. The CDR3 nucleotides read TGCGCCAGCAGCTTGGAGGGCGGTCCCTACGAGCAGTACTTC. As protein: CASSLEGGPYEQYF.

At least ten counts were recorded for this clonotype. DNA of the CDR3: TGTGCCAGCAGCCCCAACATCCTTAGCGGGAGACACAGATACGCGTATTTT. Translating gives CASSPNILSGRHRYAYF. V and J are TRBV11-2 and TRBJ2-3; 9 nucleotides align to TRBD2. V dropped 5 bases and J dropped 14; count of bases not matched to a gene: 23. This CDR3 has 17 amino acids. Germline-derived CDR1 and CDR2 are SGHAT and FQNNGV.